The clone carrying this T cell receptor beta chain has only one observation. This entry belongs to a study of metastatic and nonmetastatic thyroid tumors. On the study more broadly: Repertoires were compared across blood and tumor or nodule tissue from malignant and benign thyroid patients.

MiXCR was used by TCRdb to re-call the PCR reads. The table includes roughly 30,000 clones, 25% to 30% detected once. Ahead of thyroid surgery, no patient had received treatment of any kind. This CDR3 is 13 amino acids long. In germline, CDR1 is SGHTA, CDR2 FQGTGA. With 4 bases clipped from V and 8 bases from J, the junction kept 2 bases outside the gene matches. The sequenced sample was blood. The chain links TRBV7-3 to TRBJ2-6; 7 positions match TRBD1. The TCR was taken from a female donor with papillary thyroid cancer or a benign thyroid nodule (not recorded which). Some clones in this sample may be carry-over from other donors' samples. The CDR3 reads CASSWTGTNVLTF. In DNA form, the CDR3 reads TGTGCCAGCAGCTGGACAGGTACCAACGTCCTGACTTTC. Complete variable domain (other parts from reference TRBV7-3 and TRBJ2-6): GAGVSQTPSNKVTEKGKYVELRCDPISGHTALYWYRQSLGQGPEFLIYFQGTGAADDSGLPNDRFFAVRPEGSVSTLKIQRTERGDSAVYLCASSWTGTNVLTFGAGSRLTVL.